This T cell receptor beta chain was sequenced in a study of blood T cell repertoires in COVID-19. Study as a whole: COVID-19 samples from acute and convalescent phases originated in the United States, Italy and Spain. T cells, B-cell-depleted T cells, or PBMCs supplied cDNA or gDNA.

Original processing methods: Amplification of reference gene primers provided the estimated nucleated cell counts. Sequencing was performed with immunoSEQ multiplex PCR; in TCRdb, only in-frame clones are kept and a portion is missing. The DNA was the basis for D and trimming; V, J and clone size are from that table. The sample lists tens of thousands of clones; roughly 80% were seen once. V was pared by 0 bases and J by 1 base, with 16 bases between. CDR3 length: 17 residues. In germline, CDR1 is SGHTS, CDR2 YDEGEE. This clonotype was obtained from a human donor in a cohort sampled during active COVID-19. The J gene is TRBJ1-1, the V gene TRBV5-8, with D possibly being TRBD1 (5 bases). Sequenced sample: peripheral blood. This chain's CDR3 is CASSLGGARTENTEAFF. DNA for the CDR3: TGTGCCAGCAGCTTGGGCGGGGCTCGGACGGAGAACACTGAAGCTTTCTTT.